The 24 T cell receptor beta chains given below trace back to one sample, sequenced in a study of blood T cell repertoires in COVID-19. TCRdb keeps only in-frame clones here, not all; method: immunoSEQ multiplex PCR. The data show tens of thousands of clones, with 75% to 90% seen just once and over 12% held by the top ten. Specimen: peripheral blood. Receptors originate from a male donor with acute or convalescent COVID-19.

The J gene is TRBJ1-1, the V gene TRBV2; D ambiguous. The CDR3 is 14 amino acids. V was shortened by 4 bases and J by 3 bases, with 12 bases between the two germline ends. Germline V gives CDR1 SNHLY, CDR2 FYNNEI. For the CDR3, the DNA is TGTGCCAGCAGTGTCCGGAGATTGGACACTGAAGCTTTCTTT. This encodes CASSVRRLDTEAFF.

The rearrangement links TRBV27 to TRBJ1-1; D unclear. Trimming took off 4 bases at V and 2 bases at J, with 23 bases between the two ends. The CDR3 length is 18 residues. Germline V gene sequence: CDR1 MNHEY, CDR2 SMNVEV (reference sequence). The CDR3 is CASSSLLGPPYSNTEAFF. For the CDR3, the DNA is TGTGCCAGCAGTTCCCTCTTGGGCCCGCCTTATTCCAACACTGAAGCTTTCTTT.

V usage is TRBV19 and J usage is TRBJ2-7; TRBD1 aligns across 9 bases. The CDR3 has 15 amino acids. Germline lookup yields CDR1 LNHDA and CDR2 SQIVND (reference sequence). J lost 4 bases, V lost 3 bases, and 7 bases had no gene match. This chain's CDR3 is CASSIQSGQGYEQYF. The CDR3 DNA reads TGTGCCAGTAGTATTCAATCGGGACAGGGTTACGAGCAGTACTTC.

This clone was detected once. The gene calls are TRBV19 and TRBJ1-1; tentative D call: TRBD1 (5 bases). CDR3 length: 12 amino acids. The V gene's germline CDR1 is LNHDA and CDR2 SQIVND (reference sequence). V was trimmed by 6 bases and J by 2 bases, leaving 7 bases between them. DNA of the CDR3: TGTGCCAGTAGCCAGGGTAACACTGAAGCTTTCTTT. This codes for CASSQGNTEAFF.

The chain uses TRBV19 and TRBJ1-2, with D unclear. V was trimmed by 5 bases and J by 8 bases, leaving 15 bases between them. CDR3 length: 13 residues. Germline-derived CDR1 and CDR2 are LNHDA and SQIVND (reference sequence). CDR3 nucleotide sequence: TGTGCCAGTAGTCTTAGACGGGAAAAAGGCTACACCTTC. Translated, it gives CASSLRREKGYTF.

The rearrangement links TRBV7-8 to TRBJ1-5; possibly TRBD1 for D (5 bases). Per germline, CDR1 SGHVS and CDR2 FQNEAQ. The CDR3 sequence is 17 residues long. V lost 5 bases and J 2 bases, leaving 19 bases between the germline ends. The CDR3 here is CASSPRSAQGGNQPQHF. In DNA, the CDR3 is TGTGCCAGCAGCCCCCGGTCTGCCCAGGGTGGCAATCAGCCCCAGCATTTT.

The chain combines TRBV19 with TRBJ1-2, with TRBD1 as a possible D gene (6 bases). Trimming took 3 bases from V and 0 from J, leaving 11 bases between them. CDR1 is LNHDA and CDR2 is SQIVND in the germline V gene (reference sequence). The length of the CDR3 is 15 residues. CDR3 DNA: TGTGCCAGTAGTATTGGGACATACACTAACTATGGCTACACCTTC. Its translation: CASSIGTYTNYGYTF.

This clone turned up a few times. This specimen includes other DNA sequences encoding the same CDR3. The chain couples TRBV7-2 to TRBJ1-2; D unresolved. CDR3 length equals 15 residues. Germline V gene lookup returns CDR1 SGHTA and CDR2 FQGNSA. Trimming pared 1 base from V and 0 bases from J, leaving 9 bases between. Here the CDR3 reads CASSLGQAANYGYTF. The DNA for the CDR3 is TGTGCCAGCAGCTTAGGGCAGGCCGCTAACTATGGCTACACCTTC.

The gene calls are TRBV27 and TRBJ2-3, with D perhaps TRBD2 (6 bases). The CDR3 consists of 15 residues. Germline V gives CDR1 MNHEY, CDR2 SMNVEV (reference sequence). The V end lost 3 bases, the J end lost 3 bases, and 13 bases lay between the germline ends. CDR3 sequence: CASSLMTRITDTQYF. CDR3 DNA sequence: TGTGCCAGCAGTTTGATGACTAGGATTACAGATACGCAGTATTTT.

The rearrangement joins TRBV9 to TRBJ2-1; D is uncertain. CDR1 and CDR2 from the germline V gene are SGDLS and YYNGEE. The CDR3 has 15 residues. Trimming cost V 0 bases and J 2 bases, with 9 bases left between them. The CDR3 loop is CASSVGSRTYNEQFF. DNA of the CDR3: TGTGCCAGCAGCGTAGGGTCGCGGACCTACAATGAGCAGTTCTTC.

This sequence joins TRBV5-1 and TRBJ2-3; possibly TRBD1 for D (6 bases). This CDR3 spans 16 amino acids. CDR1 and CDR2 from the germline V gene are SGHRS and YFSETQ. Trimming left V 1 base short and J 0 bases short, with 12 bases between. CDR3 in amino acids: CASSLTGTSSTDTQYF. The CDR3 region has the DNA TGCGCCAGCAGCTTGACCGGGACATCTAGCACAGATACGCAGTATTTT.

This clone was seen once. The chain joins TRBV5-1 to TRBJ2-3; possible D gene TRBD2, 6 bases. The CDR3 extends over 15 amino acids. The V end lost 4 bases, the J end lost 2 bases, and 14 bases lay between the germline ends. Germline V lookup: CDR1 SGHRS, CDR2 YFSETQ. The CDR3 nucleotides read TGCGCCAGCAGCCCGAATAGCGGTAACACAGATACGCAGTATTTT. Its translation: CASSPNSGNTDTQYF.

The chain is built from TRBV5-1 and TRBJ1-6, with 10 bases aligning to TRBD1. The V gene's germline CDR1 is SGHRS and CDR2 YFSETQ. Trimming removed 4 bases from V and 9 bases from J; junction bases left unmatched: 4. The CDR3 has 14 residues. CDR3 nucleotide sequence: TGCGCCAGCAGCGCGGGACAGGGGTTTTCACCCCTCCACTTT. Translation: CASSAGQGFSPLHF.

The rearrangement uses TRBV6-5 and TRBJ1-1; unclear D gene. The CDR3 spans 13 residues. V was trimmed by 6 bases and J by 6 bases, leaving 14 bases between them. Per germline, CDR1 MNHEY and CDR2 SVGAGI. The CDR3 bases are TGTGCCAGCAGCCACAACGGGGTTTCTGAAGCTTTCTTT. This sequence encodes CASSHNGVSEAFF.

The V and J genes are TRBV28 and TRBJ2-2; 12 bases agree with TRBD2. J was trimmed by 5 bases and V by 4 bases; bases with no gene match: 8. Germline loops: CDR1 MDHEN, CDR2 SYDVKM. There are 17 residues in the CDR3. The CDR3 coding sequence is TGTGCCAGCAGTTCACTTAGAACTAGCGGGGGGACCGGGGAGCTGTTTTTT. Translation gives CASSSLRTSGGTGELFF.

The chain recombines TRBV6-5 with TRBJ2-2; TRBD2 matches 10 bases. Germline V lookup: CDR1 MNHEY, CDR2 SVGAGI. Trimming cost V 7 bases and J 4 bases; bases outside gene matches: 6. CDR3 length: 15 amino acids. Written as DNA, the CDR3 is TGTGCCAGCATCCTAGCGGGGGTTTCCACCGGGGAGCTGTTTTTT. Its translation is CASILAGVSTGELFF.

The chain combines TRBV20-1 with TRBJ1-3; a weak D match, TRBD1 (5 bases). V shed 3 bases and J shed 0 bases, with 9 bases lying between them. Germline values: CDR1 DFQATT, CDR2 SNEGSKA (reference sequence). The CDR3 runs 14 residues. CDR3 protein: CSASRQGSGNTIYF. The CDR3 DNA reads TGCAGTGCTAGTAGGCAGGGCTCTGGAAACACCATATATTTT.

The genes are TRBV11-2 and TRBJ2-3, with D perhaps TRBD2 (5 bases). Looked up from germline, CDR1 is SGHAT and CDR2 is FQNNGV. V dropped 7 bases and J dropped 8 bases, with 13 bases sitting between them. The CDR3 sequence is 12 residues long. The CDR3: CASTSGRGTQYF. The CDR3 DNA reads as TGTGCCAGCACGTCGGGGAGAGGTACGCAGTATTTT.

V gene TRBV2 combines with J gene TRBJ2-7, with 7 nucleotides matching TRBD1. After removal of 0 bases from V and 5 bases from J, the junction contained 10 bases not matched to a gene. The CDR3 is 16 amino acids. The germline gives CDR1 SNHLY, CDR2 FYNNEI. The CDR3 sequence is CASSEAGHRGVHEQYF. CDR3 DNA sequence: TGTGCCAGCAGTGAAGCGGGACACAGGGGTGTACACGAGCAGTACTTC.

This clone was detected once. CDR3 amino acids: CSVEERGSNQPQHF. The CDR3 nucleotides read TGCAGCGTTGAAGAAAGGGGTAGCAATCAGCCCCAGCATTTT. The chain carries TRBV29-1 and TRBJ1-5; possible D gene TRBD1, 5 bases. CDR1 is SQVTM, CDR2 ANQGSEA, per germline. V lost 0 bases to trimming and J lost 0 bases, with 6 bases between them. This CDR3 contains 14 residues.

This chain uses TRBV6-6 with TRBJ2-7; maybe TRBD2 (5 bases). Looked up from germline, CDR1 is MNHNY and CDR2 is SVGAGI (reference sequence). The CDR3 has 13 residues. With 4 bases removed from V and 0 bases from J, the gap between germline ends came to 7 bases. CDR3 bases: TGTGCCAGCAGTTTGGACTTCTCCTACGAGCAGTACTTC. Its protein product is CASSLDFSYEQYF.

The chain employs TRBV4-2 and TRBJ1-4; TRBD1 is a possible D gene (6 bases). This CDR3 spans 14 amino acids. Germline-derived CDR1 and CDR2 are LGHNA and YNFKEQ. Deletions cut 2 bases from V and 8 bases from J, with 12 bases between. The chain's CDR3 is CASSQRRDNEKLFF. The CDR3 DNA follows: TGTGCCAGCAGCCAACGCCGGGACAACGAAAAACTGTTTTTT.

The DNA of the CDR3 is TGTGCCAGCTCGCTCGGACAGGGGGGAAATCAGCCCCAGCATTTT. Translation gives CASSLGQGGNQPQHF. The rearrangement links TRBV18 to TRBJ1-5; the match to TRBD1 covers 10 bases. This CDR3 comprises 15 residues. V shed 6 bases and J 4 bases; nucleotides not matched to a gene: 6. Germline V lookup: CDR1 KGHSH, CDR2 LQKENI.

The J gene is TRBJ2-5, the V gene TRBV3-1 (or the pseudogene TRBV3-2), with D perhaps TRBD1 (5 bases). This CDR3 is 14 amino acids long. Between the trimmed V and J ends, which lost 0 bases and 5 bases, there was a span of 10 bases. CDR1 LGHDT and CDR2 YNNKEL come from the germline V gene (reference sequence). The CDR3 protein is CASSQERTRETQYF. CDR3 coding DNA: TGTGCCAGCAGCCAAGAGCGGACAAGGGAGACCCAGTACTTC.